These T cell receptor beta chains were read from a single sample in a study of cytomegalovirus exposure and HLA in healthy donors. Sequencing was performed with immunoSEQ multiplex PCR; in TCRdb, only in-frame clones are kept and a portion is missing. The table has about 120,000 clones, roughly 72% seen once. Source material: PBMCs. These receptors were collected from a woman aged 50 to 65 in good health and CMV-seropositive. Each CDR3 is given without its conserved first and last residue. Rows give clone size only sometimes, using once, few, many, or a class for an expanded clone.

TRBJ1-1 NA TRBV5-1 ASSPGTAGTEAF
TRBJ1-2 NA TRBV9 ASSVDSSGAYGYT
TRBJ2-1 NA TRBV7-3 ASSLSLAGGAEQF
TRBJ2-1 NA TRBV19 ASSMYAIGLANEQF
TRBJ2-7 NA TRBV7-2 ASSLVGGRGYEQY
TRBJ1-5 once TRBV6-6 ASSRPGQGQPQH
TRBJ1-2 few TRBV6-6 ASSYSEGSYGYT
TRBJ2-7 NA TRBV9 ASSVAPSGIYEQY
TRBJ2-1 NA TRBV9 ASSGGLPNEQF
TRBJ2-7 NA TRBV7-2 ASSLARSAEQY
TRBJ1-3 NA TRBV11-3 ASSKDPGSGNTIY